The 29 T cell receptor beta chains presented below share a single source sample, sequenced in a study of blood T cell repertoires in COVID-19. Clones were sequenced by immunoSEQ multiplex PCR, and TCRdb holds only the in-frame ones, with some missing. The top ten hold over 4.5% of the sample, which has over 70,000 clones, roughly 85% seen once. The specimen was peripheral blood. These receptors were taken from an elderly man with acute or convalescent COVID-19.

The V call is TRBV5-1, the J call TRBJ1-5; no firm D call. Germline-derived CDR1 and CDR2 are SGHRS and YFSETQ. V was cut by 5 bases and J by 5 bases, with 11 bases left in between. CDR3 size: 13 residues. The CDR3 reads CASRRDVDQPQHF. The CDR3, as DNA: TGCGCCAGCAGGCGGGATGTGGATCAGCCCCAGCATTTT.

This chain joins TRBV6-4 and TRBJ2-1, with TRBD1 matching over 9 bases. The V gene's germline CDR1 is MRHNA and CDR2 SNTAGT. The CDR3 is made up of 14 amino acids. The trim removed 5 bases at V and 4 bases at J, leaving 3 bases unmatched. The CDR3 region has the DNA TGTGCCAGCAGTAAGGACAGGGGTTACAATGAGCAGTTCTTC. This translates into CASSKDRGYNEQFF.

The J gene is TRBJ1-1, the V gene TRBV12-5, with D maybe TRBD1 (5 bases). CDR1 LGHNT and CDR2 FRNRAP come from the germline V gene. This CDR3 region has 13 residues. Trimming left V 7 bases short and J 7 bases short, with 16 bases between. CDR3 amino acids: CASASIRVGEAFF. For the CDR3, the DNA is TGTGCTAGTGCCTCGATCAGGGTGGGTGAAGCTTTCTTT.

The genes are TRBV28 and TRBJ1-3, with no clear D. Deletions cut 4 bases from V and 1 base from J, with 8 bases between. Per germline, CDR1 MDHEN and CDR2 SYDVKM. The CDR3 consists of 14 residues. CDR3 in amino acids: CASSSLNSGNTIYF. CDR3 DNA sequence: TGTGCCAGCAGTTCCCTAAATTCTGGAAACACCATATATTTT. Using reference TRBV28 and TRBJ1-3 for the parts outside the CDR3, the full variable domain is DVKVTQSSRYLVKRTGEKVFLECVQDMDHENMFWYRQDPGLGLRLIYFSYDVKMKEKGDIPEGYSVSREKKERFSLILESASTNQTSMYLCASSSLNSGNTIYFGEGSWLTVV.

The chain recombines TRBV3-1 (or the pseudogene TRBV3-2) with TRBJ1-4; D might be TRBD1 (6 bases). The CDR3 is 13 residues long. Between the trimmed V and J ends, which lost 4 bases and 7 bases, there was a span of 10 bases. The germline V gene encodes CDR1 LGHDT and CDR2 YNNKEL (reference sequence). CDR3 in DNA: TGTGCCAGCAGCCGAGAGACAGGTGAAAAACTGTTTTTT. This sequence encodes CASSRETGEKLFF.

This clone was detected only once. V usage is TRBV7-2 and J usage is TRBJ2-5; tentatively, D is TRBD2 (7 bases). Germline V gene data show CDR1 as SGHTA and CDR2 as FQGNSA. CDR3 size: 16 residues. Trimming shortened V by 4 bases and J by 1 base, and 16 bases separated the two germline ends. The CDR3 region has the DNA TGTGCCAGCAGCTCCGGGGGGCGCCCGGGCCAAGAGACCCAGTACTTC. Translation gives CASSSGGRPGQETQYF.

This clone was seen just once. The chain uses TRBV7-2 and TRBJ1-5, with 7 bases matching TRBD1. The germline gives CDR1 SGHTA, CDR2 FQGNSA. V was pared by 5 bases and J by 0 bases, with 13 bases of the junction left unmatched. This CDR3 has 18 residues. The CDR3 sequence: CASSPQSRTGNSNQPQHF. The CDR3 DNA reads TGTGCCAGCAGCCCCCAATCACGGACAGGAAATAGCAATCAGCCCCAGCATTTT. Variable domain in full (rest from reference TRBV7-2 and TRBJ1-5): GAGVSQSPSNKVTEKGKDVELRCDPISGHTALYWYRQSLGQGLEFLIYFQGNSAPDKSGLPSDRFSAERTGGSVSTLTIQRTQQEDSAVYLCASSPQSRTGNSNQPQHFGDGTRLSIL.

The chain carries TRBV7-6 and TRBJ2-1; TRBD2 aligns across 10 bases. The J segment lost 4 bases and the V segment lost 4 bases, leaving 4 bases of the junction unmatched. CDR1 is SGHVS, CDR2 FNYEAQ, per germline. The CDR3 extends over 15 amino acids. In DNA form, the CDR3 reads TGTGCCAGCAGCTCCACTAGCGGGGCTTACAATGAGCAGTTCTTC. The encoded protein is CASSSTSGAYNEQFF.

The chain has TRBV5-4 and TRBJ2-1; 8 nucleotides align to TRBD2. Germline CDR1 is SGHNT and CDR2 is YYREEE (reference sequence). This CDR3 has 18 amino acids. J was trimmed by 8 bases and V by 4 bases; bases with no gene match: 20. CDR3 bases: TGTGCCAGCAGCCGGCCCTCCACCCCGGGGGGGCTTGGCTATGAGCAGTTCTTC. Its translation: CASSRPSTPGGLGYEQFF.

This chain links TRBV11-2 with TRBJ1-2; a possible D gene is TRBD1 (6 bases). Deletions cut 4 bases from V and 2 bases from J, with 11 bases between. Germline CDR1 is SGHAT and CDR2 is FQNNGV. The CDR3 totals 14 residues. The CDR3 sequence is CASSSGVGNYGYTF. In DNA form, the CDR3 reads TGTGCCAGCAGCTCAGGGGTTGGGAACTATGGCTACACCTTC. The variable domain in full, completed from reference TRBV11-2 and TRBJ1-2, reads EAGVAQSPRYKIIEKRQSVAFWCNPISGHATLYWYQQILGQGPKLLIQFQNNGVVDDSQLPKDRFSAERLKGVDSTLKIQPAKLEDSAVYLCASSSGVGNYGYTFGSGTRLTVV.

This clone was detected only a few times. The rearrangement links TRBV6-2 or TRBV6-3 to TRBJ1-1, with TRBD1 as a possible D gene (5 bases). Germline values: CDR1 MNHEY, CDR2 SVGEGT. This CDR3 is 13 amino acids long. The ends were cut back, 2 bases at V and 11 bases at J, with 15 bases in the middle. CDR3 DNA sequence: TGTGCCAGCAGTTACCCATCGACAGTCGTGGCTTTCTTT. It translates to CASSYPSTVVAFF.

The chain couples TRBV27 to TRBJ1-5; 7 nucleotides line up with TRBD1. The germline V gene has CDR1 MNHEY and CDR2 SMNVEV (reference sequence). The CDR3 length is 16 residues. The J segment lost 4 bases and the V segment lost 5 bases, leaving 11 bases of the junction unmatched. DNA of the CDR3: TGTGCCAGCAGTCCCTGGCAGGGACAGAGGAATCAGCCCCAGCATTTT. Translating gives CASSPWQGQRNQPQHF.

This chain links TRBV19 with TRBJ2-5; D is possibly TRBD2 (5 bases). This CDR3 comprises 13 residues. The germline V gene encodes CDR1 LNHDA and CDR2 SQIVND (reference sequence). Between the trimmed V and J ends, which lost 5 bases and 2 bases, there was a span of 9 bases. In DNA form, the CDR3 reads TGTGCCAGTAGTCCGGGGTCTCAAGAGACCCAGTACTTC. This codes for CASSPGSQETQYF. Together with reference TRBV19 and TRBJ2-5, the CDR3 gives the full variable domain: DGGITQSPKYLFRKEGQNVTLSCEQNLNHDAMYWYRQDPGQGLRLIYYSQIVNDFQKGDIAEGYSVSREKKESFPLTVTSAQKNPTAFYLCASSPGSQETQYFGPGTRLLVL.

This chain joins TRBV7-2 and TRBJ1-5, with D possibly matching TRBD1 (5 bases). Trimming cost V 2 bases and J 4 bases, with 9 bases left between them. The CDR3 loop spans 14 amino acids. Germline V lookup: CDR1 SGHTA, CDR2 FQGNSA. CDR3 DNA sequence: TGTGCCAGCAGCTTAACGACAGCGAATCAGCCCCAGCATTTT. Translated: CASSLTTANQPQHF.

The chain couples TRBV6-5 to TRBJ1-1, with D perhaps matching TRBD1 (6 bases). This CDR3 contains 15 residues. The germline V gene encodes CDR1 MNHEY and CDR2 SVGAGI. The ends were cut back, 6 bases at V and 4 bases at J, with 18 bases in the middle. DNA of the CDR3: TGTGCCAGCAGCAGCGATCGGAGGGGGGGCACTGAAGCTTTCTTT. Translating gives CASSSDRRGGTEAFF.

This sequence joins TRBV19 and TRBJ2-3, with 9 bases lining up with TRBD2. Trimming removed 7 bases from V and 0 bases from J; junction bases left unmatched: 8. The CDR3 has 16 amino acids. Germline lookup yields CDR1 LNHDA and CDR2 SQIVND (reference sequence). DNA of the CDR3: TGTGCCAGTATCCCTAGCGGGACCTTTAGCACAGATACGCAGTATTTT. Translation gives CASIPSGTFSTDTQYF.

This chain uses TRBV18 with TRBJ1-1; D not resolved. CDR1 is KGHSH, CDR2 LQKENI, per germline. The CDR3 covers 15 residues. V lost 3 bases and J 1 base, leaving 12 bases between the germline ends. CDR3 in amino acids: CASSPVAAGNTEAFF. CDR3 in DNA: TGTGCCAGCTCACCGGTAGCAGCCGGGAACACTGAAGCTTTCTTT.

The chain employs TRBV7-2 and TRBJ1-2, with TRBD1 as a possible D gene (5 bases). Germline values: CDR1 SGHTA, CDR2 FQGNSA. With 1 base removed from V and 6 bases from J, the gap between germline ends came to 12 bases. The CDR3 is 14 amino acids. CDR3 in amino acids: CASSLGGDLDGYTF. In nucleotides, the CDR3 is TGTGCCAGCAGCTTAGGAGGGGACTTGGATGGCTACACCTTC.

The chain joins TRBV18 to TRBJ2-3; TRBD2 agrees at 12 bases. Unmatched junction bases numbered 6, after V lost 6 bases and J lost 2 bases. This CDR3 has 16 amino acids. Germline loops: CDR1 KGHSH, CDR2 LQKENI. The CDR3 here is CASSWTSGDLTDTQYF. CDR3 DNA: TGTGCCAGCTCGTGGACTAGCGGGGACCTCACAGATACGCAGTATTTT.

The genes are TRBV5-1 and TRBJ2-7; 11 bases align to TRBD2. The length of the CDR3 is 14 residues. J lost 6 bases, V lost 4 bases, and 6 bases had no gene match. Germline V gene lookup returns CDR1 SGHRS and CDR2 YFSETQ. The CDR3 DNA follows: TGCGCCAGCAGCCTCACTAGCGGGGGAACCGAGCAGTACTTC. Protein: CASSLTSGGTEQYF.

The genes are TRBV7-9 and TRBJ2-7, with a tentative D call TRBD2 (6 bases). Germline CDR1 is SEHNR and CDR2 is FQNEAQ (reference sequence). Trimming took 2 bases from V and 5 from J, leaving 10 bases between them. The CDR3 contains 13 residues. The chain's CDR3 is CASSLNSGDEQYF. CDR3 DNA: TGTGCCAGCAGCTTAAATTCGGGGGACGAGCAGTACTTC.

The gene calls are TRBV30 and TRBJ2-5; TRBD1 agrees at 7 bases. The CDR3 consists of 14 residues. After removal of 1 base from V and 7 bases from J, the junction contained 9 bases not matched to a gene. From germline, CDR1 is GTSNPN and CDR2 SVGIG (reference sequence). CDR3 sequence: CAWSAPGTVGTQYF. CDR3 coding DNA: TGTGCCTGGAGTGCCCCCGGGACAGTAGGGACCCAGTACTTC.

This clone came up once. The rearrangement uses TRBV7-9 and TRBJ2-5; 9 nucleotides line up with TRBD1. The CDR3 has 15 amino acids. The germline CDR1 and CDR2 sequences are SEHNR and FQNEAQ (reference sequence). Losses at the gene ends were 6 bases for V and 3 bases for J; bases not matched to a gene: 8. CDR3 sequence (DNA): TGTGCCAGCAGATACACAGGGGGCGGGAAAGAGACCCAGTACTTC. It codes for CASRYTGGGKETQYF.

V usage is TRBV6-5 and J usage is TRBJ1-1; D uncertain. In germline, CDR1 is MNHEY, CDR2 SVGAGI. CDR3 length: 13 residues. Trimming cost V 6 bases and J 1 base, with 9 bases left between them. The CDR3 protein is CASRVTGNTEAFF. The CDR3 DNA reads TGTGCCAGCAGAGTGACGGGGAACACTGAAGCTTTCTTT.

The V and J genes are TRBV7-2 and TRBJ2-1; the match to TRBD2 covers 14 bases. The CDR3 covers 14 residues. From germline, CDR1 is SGHTA and CDR2 FQGNSA. Losses at the gene ends were 4 bases for V and 15 bases for J; bases not matched to a gene: 8. CDR3 nucleotide sequence: TGTGCCAGCAGCTCCGGGACTAGCGGGAGTCGGGCGTTCTTC. Protein product: CASSSGTSGSRAFF. The variable domain in full, with the rest retrieved from reference TRBV7-2 and TRBJ2-1, is GAGVSQSPSNKVTEKGKDVELRCDPISGHTALYWYRQSLGQGLEFLIYFQGNSAPDKSGLPSDRFSAERTGGSVSTLTIQRTQQEDSAVYLCASSSGTSGSRAFFGPGTRLTVL.

The CDR3 is CASSFVGGSNQPQHF. Written as DNA, the CDR3 is TGTGCCAGCAGTTTCGTAGGGGGTAGCAATCAGCCCCAGCATTTT. The chain joins TRBV27 to TRBJ1-5; D might be TRBD1 (6 bases). The CDR3 runs to 15 residues. V lost 3 bases to trimming and J lost 0 bases, with 9 bases between them. CDR1 and CDR2 from the germline V gene are MNHEY and SMNVEV (reference sequence).

A single count supports this clone. The V and J genes are TRBV6-1 and TRBJ1-1; weak D call: TRBD1 (6 bases). CDR1 is MNHNS and CDR2 is SASEGT in the germline V gene. V was clipped by 3 bases and J by 1 base, with 12 bases between them. This CDR3 is built from 15 residues. In DNA, the CDR3 is TGTGCCAGCAGTGATACAGGGCGGCCGAACACTGAAGCTTTCTTT. Encoded protein: CASSDTGRPNTEAFF.

The chain joins TRBV18 to TRBJ1-3; possibly TRBD1 for D (6 bases). Germline assignment: CDR1 KGHSH and CDR2 LQKENI. This CDR3 comprises 14 residues. V gave up 2 bases and J gave up 2 bases, with 7 bases separating them. CDR3 amino acids: CASSPRDTGNTIYF. CDR3 nucleotide sequence: TGTGCCAGCTCACCAAGGGACACTGGAAACACCATATATTTT.

The rearrangement joins TRBV7-6 to TRBJ1-6; 10 bases are a match to TRBD1. Germline CDR1 SGHVS, CDR2 FNYEAQ. V shed 4 bases and J 8 bases; nucleotides not matched to a gene: 8. The CDR3 is 16 residues long. The CDR3: CASSSQTGGNDSPLHF. The CDR3 region has the DNA TGTGCCAGCAGCTCCCAGACAGGGGGCAACGATTCACCCCTCCACTTT.